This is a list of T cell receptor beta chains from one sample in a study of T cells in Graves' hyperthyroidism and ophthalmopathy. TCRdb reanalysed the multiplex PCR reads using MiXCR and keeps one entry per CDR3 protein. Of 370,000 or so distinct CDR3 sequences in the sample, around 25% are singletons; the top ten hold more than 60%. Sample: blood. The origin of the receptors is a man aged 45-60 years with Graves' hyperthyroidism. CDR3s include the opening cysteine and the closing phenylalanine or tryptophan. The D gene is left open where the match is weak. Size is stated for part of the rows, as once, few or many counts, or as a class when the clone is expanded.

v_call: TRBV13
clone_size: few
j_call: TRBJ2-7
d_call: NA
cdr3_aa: CASTFLQRASSYEQYF
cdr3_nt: TGTGCCAGCACCTTTCTTCAGAGGGCGAGCTCCTACGAGCAGTACTTC

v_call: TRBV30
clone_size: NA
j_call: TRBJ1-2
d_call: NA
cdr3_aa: CAWSMMDYGYTF
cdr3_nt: TGTGCCTGGAGTATGATGGATTATGGCTACACCTTC

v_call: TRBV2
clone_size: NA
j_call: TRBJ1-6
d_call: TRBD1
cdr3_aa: CASSDVGQGRSPLHF
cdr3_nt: TGTGCCAGCAGTGATGTTGGACAGGGGCGTTCACCCCTCCACTTT

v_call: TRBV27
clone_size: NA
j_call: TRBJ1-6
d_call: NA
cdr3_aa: CASGDSSYNSPLHF
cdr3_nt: TGTGCCAGCGGTGACAGCTCCTATAATTCACCCCTCCACTTT

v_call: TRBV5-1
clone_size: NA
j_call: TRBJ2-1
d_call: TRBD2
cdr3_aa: CASSILAGGSEDNEQFF
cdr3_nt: TGCGCCAGCAGTATACTAGCGGGAGGATCCGAAGACAATGAGCAGTTCTTC

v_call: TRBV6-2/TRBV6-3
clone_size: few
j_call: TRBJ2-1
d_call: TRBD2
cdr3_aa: CASSYSLAGSYNEQFF
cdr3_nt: TGTGCCAGCAGTTACAGTCTAGCGGGGTCTTACAATGAGCAGTTCTTC

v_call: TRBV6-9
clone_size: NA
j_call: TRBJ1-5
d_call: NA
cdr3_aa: CASSSSGRGGNQPQHF
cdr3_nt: TGTGCCAGCAGTTCCTCGGGAAGGGGCGGAAATCAGCCCCAGCATTTT

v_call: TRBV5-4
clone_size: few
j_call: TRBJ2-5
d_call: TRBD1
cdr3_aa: CASSDGTGGLETQYF
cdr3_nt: TGTGCCAGCAGCGATGGGACAGGGGGCTTGGAGACCCAGTACTTC

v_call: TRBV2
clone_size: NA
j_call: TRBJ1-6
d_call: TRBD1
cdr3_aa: CASTRQGANSPLHF
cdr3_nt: TGTGCCAGCACTCGTCAGGGGGCCAATTCACCCCTCCACTTT

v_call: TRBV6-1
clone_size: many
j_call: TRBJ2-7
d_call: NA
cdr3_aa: CASSGRTRGSYEQYF
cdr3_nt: TGTGCCAGCAGTGGGAGAACGCGTGGGTCCTACGAGCAGTACTTC

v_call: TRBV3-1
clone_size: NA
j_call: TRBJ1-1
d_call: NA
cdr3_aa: CASSQVAAANTEAFF
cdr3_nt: TGTGCCAGCAGCCAAGTAGCAGCCGCGAACACTGAAGCTTTCTTT

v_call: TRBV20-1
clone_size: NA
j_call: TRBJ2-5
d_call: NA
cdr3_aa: CSAMLLSQETQYF
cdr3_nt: TGCAGTGCTATGTTACTCAGTCAAGAGACCCAGTACTTC